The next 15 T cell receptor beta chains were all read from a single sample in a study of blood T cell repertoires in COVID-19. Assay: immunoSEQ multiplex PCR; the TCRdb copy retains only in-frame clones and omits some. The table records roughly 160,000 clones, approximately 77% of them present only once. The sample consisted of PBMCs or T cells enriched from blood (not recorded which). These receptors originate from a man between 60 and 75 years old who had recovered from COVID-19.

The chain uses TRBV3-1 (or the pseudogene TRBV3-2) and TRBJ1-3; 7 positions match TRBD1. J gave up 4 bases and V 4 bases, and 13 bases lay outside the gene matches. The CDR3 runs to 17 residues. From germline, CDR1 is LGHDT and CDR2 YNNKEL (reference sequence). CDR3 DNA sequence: TGTGCCAGCAGCCCAGTCCCCCAGACAGGGACGGGAAACACCATATATTTT. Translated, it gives CASSPVPQTGTGNTIYF.

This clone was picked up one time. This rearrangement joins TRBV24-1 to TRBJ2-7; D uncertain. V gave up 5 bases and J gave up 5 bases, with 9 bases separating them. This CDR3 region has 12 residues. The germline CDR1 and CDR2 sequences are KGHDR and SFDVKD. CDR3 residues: CATSGFSDEQYF. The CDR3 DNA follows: TGTGCCACCAGTGGGTTCAGCGACGAGCAGTACTTC.

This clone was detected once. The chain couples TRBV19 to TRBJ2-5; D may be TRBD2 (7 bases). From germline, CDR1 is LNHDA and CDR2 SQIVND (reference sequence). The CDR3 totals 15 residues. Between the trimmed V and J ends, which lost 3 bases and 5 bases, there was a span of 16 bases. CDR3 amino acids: CASSMSGGREETQYF. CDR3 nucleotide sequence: TGTGCCAGTAGTATGTCGGGGGGCCGGGAGGAGACCCAGTACTTC.

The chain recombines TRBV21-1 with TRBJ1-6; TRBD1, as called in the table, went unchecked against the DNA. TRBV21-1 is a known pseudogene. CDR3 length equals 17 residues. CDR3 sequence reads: CASSKDRGDSHNSPLHF. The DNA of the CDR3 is TGTGCCAGCAGCAAAGACAGGGGGGACAGTCATAATTCACCCCTCCACTTT.

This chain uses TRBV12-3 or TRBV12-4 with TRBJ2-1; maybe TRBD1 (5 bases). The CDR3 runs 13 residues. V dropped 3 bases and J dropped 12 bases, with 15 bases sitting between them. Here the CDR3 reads CASSFQRQNWQFF. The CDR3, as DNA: TGTGCCAGCAGTTTCCAGCGACAGAACTGGCAGTTCTTC.

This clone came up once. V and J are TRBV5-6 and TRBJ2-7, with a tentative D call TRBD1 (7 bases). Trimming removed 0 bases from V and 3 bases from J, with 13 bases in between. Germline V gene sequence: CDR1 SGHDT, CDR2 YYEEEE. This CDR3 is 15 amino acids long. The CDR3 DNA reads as TGTGCCAGCAGCTTGGTGGGGGGACAGATCTACGAGCAGTACTTC. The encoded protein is CASSLVGGQIYEQYF.

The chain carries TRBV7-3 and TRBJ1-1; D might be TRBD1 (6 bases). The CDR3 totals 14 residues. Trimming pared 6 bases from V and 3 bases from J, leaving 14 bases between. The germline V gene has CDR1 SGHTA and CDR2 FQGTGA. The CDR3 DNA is TGTGCCAGCAGAATCGGGGGGCTGGACACTGAAGCTTTCTTT. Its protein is CASRIGGLDTEAFF. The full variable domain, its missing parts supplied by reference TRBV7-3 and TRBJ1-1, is GAGVSQTPSNKVTEKGKYVELRCDPISGHTALYWYRQSLGQGPEFLIYFQGTGAADDSGLPNDRFFAVRPEGSVSTLKIQRTERGDSAVYLCASRIGGLDTEAFFGQGTRLTVV.

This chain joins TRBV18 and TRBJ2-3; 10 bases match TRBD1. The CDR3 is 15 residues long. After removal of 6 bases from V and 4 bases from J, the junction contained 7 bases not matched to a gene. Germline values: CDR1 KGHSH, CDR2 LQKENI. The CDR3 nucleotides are TGTGCCAGCTCTCTCCGGGACAGGGGACCAGATACGCAGTATTTT. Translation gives CASSLRDRGPDTQYF.

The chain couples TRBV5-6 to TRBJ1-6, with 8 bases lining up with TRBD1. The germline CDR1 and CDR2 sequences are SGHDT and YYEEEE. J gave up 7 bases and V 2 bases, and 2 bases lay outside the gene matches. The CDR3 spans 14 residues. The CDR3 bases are TGTGCCAGCAGCTTCGGGACAGGCAATTCACCCCTCCACTTT. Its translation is CASSFGTGNSPLHF.

Here the CDR3 DNA reads TGTGCCAGCAGCGCCGATCCTGTCGGTGAGCAGTTCTTC. Translated, it gives CASSADPVGEQFF. The V and J genes are TRBV6-5 and TRBJ2-1; D is undetermined. This CDR3 has 13 amino acids. Germline V gives CDR1 MNHEY, CDR2 SVGAGI. V gave up 6 bases and J gave up 9 bases, with 15 bases separating them.

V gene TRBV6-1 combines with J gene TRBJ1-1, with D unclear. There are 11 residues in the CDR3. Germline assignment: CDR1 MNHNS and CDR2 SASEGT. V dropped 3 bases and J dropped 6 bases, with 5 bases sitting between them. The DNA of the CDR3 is TGTGCCAGCAGTGAGCGGGCTGAAGCTTTCTTT. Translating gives CASSERAEAFF.

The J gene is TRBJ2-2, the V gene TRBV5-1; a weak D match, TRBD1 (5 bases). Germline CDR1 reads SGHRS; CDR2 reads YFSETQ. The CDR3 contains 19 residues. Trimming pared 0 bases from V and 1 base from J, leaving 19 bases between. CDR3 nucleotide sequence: TGCGCCAGCAGCTTGGGGACGGCAGGGATCCCCCTGAACACCGGGGAGCTGTTTTTT. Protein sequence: CASSLGTAGIPLNTGELFF.

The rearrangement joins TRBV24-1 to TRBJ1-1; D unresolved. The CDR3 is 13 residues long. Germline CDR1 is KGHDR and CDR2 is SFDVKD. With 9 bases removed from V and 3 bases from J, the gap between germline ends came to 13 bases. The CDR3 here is CATLGLGDTEAFF. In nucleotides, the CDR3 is TGTGCCACCTTAGGGCTCGGGGACACTGAAGCTTTCTTT.

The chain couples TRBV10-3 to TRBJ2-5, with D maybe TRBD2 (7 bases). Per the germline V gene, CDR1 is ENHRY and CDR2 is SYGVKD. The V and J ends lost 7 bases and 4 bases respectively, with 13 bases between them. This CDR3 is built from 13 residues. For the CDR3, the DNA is TGTGCCATCACCGAGGGAGGGGGAGAGACCCAGTACTTC. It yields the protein CAITEGGGETQYF.

The CDR3 region has the DNA TGCGCCAGCAGCGTCGGGACAGAATATGGCTACACCTTC. It encodes CASSVGTEYGYTF. The chain is built from TRBV5-1 and TRBJ1-2, with TRBD1 matching 7 bases. J lost 5 bases, V lost 4 bases, and 5 bases had no gene match. The CDR3 loop spans 13 amino acids. Germline CDR1 SGHRS, CDR2 YFSETQ.